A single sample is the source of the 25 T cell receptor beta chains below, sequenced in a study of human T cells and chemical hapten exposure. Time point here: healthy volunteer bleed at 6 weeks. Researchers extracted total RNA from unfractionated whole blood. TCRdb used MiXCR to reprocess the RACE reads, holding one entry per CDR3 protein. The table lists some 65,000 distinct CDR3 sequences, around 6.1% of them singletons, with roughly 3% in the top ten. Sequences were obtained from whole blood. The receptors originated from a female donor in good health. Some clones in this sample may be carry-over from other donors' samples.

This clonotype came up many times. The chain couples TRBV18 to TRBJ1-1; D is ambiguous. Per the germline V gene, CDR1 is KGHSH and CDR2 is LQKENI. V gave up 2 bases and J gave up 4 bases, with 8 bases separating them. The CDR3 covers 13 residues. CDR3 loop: CASSPLKGTEAFF. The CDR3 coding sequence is TGTGCCAGCTCACCATTGAAGGGCACTGAAGCTTTCTTT. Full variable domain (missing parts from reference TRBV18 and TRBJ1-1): NAGVMQNPRHLVRRRGQEARLRCSPMKGHSHVYWYRQLPEEGLKFMVYLQKENIIDESGMPKERFSAEFPKEGPSILRIQQVVRGDSAAYFCASSPLKGTEAFFGQGTRLTVV.

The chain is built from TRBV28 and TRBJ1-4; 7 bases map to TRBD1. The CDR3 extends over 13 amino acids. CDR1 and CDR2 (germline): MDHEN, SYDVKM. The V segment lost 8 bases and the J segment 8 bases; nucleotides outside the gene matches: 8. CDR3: CASSPADREKLFF. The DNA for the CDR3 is TGTGCCAGCTCTCCTGCGGACAGGGAAAAACTGTTTTTT. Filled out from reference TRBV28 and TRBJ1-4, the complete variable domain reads DVKVTQSSRYLVKRTGEKVFLECVQDMDHENMFWYRQDPGLGLRLIYFSYDVKMKEKGDIPEGYSVSREKKERFSLILESASTNQTSMYLCASSPADREKLFFGSGTQLSVL.

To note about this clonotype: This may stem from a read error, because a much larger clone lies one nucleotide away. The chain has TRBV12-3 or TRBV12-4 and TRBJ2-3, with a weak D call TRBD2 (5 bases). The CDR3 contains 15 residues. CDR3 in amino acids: CASSYPGPSIDTQYF. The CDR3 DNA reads TGTGCCAGCAGTTACCCGGGCCCTAGCATAGATACGCAGTATTTT.

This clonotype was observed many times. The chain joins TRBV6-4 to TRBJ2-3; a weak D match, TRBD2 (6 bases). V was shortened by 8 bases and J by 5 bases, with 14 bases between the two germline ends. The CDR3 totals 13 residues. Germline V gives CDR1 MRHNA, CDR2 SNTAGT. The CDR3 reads CASVRRGGDTQYF. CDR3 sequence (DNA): TGTGCCAGCGTCCGGAGGGGAGGAGATACGCAGTATTTT.

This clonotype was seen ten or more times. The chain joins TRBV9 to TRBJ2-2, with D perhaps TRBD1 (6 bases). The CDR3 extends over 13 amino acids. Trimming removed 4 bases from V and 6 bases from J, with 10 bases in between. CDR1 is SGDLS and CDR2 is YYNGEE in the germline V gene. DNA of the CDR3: TGTGCCAGCAGCTCCGAGGGGGCCGGGGAGCTGTTTTTT. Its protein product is CASSSEGAGELFF.

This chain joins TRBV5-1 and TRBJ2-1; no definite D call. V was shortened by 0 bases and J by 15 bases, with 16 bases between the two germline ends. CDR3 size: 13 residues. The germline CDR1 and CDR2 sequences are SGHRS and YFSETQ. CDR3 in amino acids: CASSLVGRSLPFF. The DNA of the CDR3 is TGCGCCAGCAGCTTGGTCGGTCGCTCCTTGCCGTTCTTC.

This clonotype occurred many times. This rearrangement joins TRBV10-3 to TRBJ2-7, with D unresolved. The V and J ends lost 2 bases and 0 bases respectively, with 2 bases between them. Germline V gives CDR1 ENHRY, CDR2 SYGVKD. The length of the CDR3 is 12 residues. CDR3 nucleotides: TGTGCCATCAGTGAGGCCTCCTACGAGCAGTACTTC. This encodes CAISEASYEQYF.

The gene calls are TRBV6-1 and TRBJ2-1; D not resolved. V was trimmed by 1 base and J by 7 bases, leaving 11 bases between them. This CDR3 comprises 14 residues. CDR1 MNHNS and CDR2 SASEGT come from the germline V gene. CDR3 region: CASSEGEAWNEQFF. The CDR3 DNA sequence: TGTGCCAGCAGTGAAGGAGAGGCATGGAATGAGCAGTTCTTC.

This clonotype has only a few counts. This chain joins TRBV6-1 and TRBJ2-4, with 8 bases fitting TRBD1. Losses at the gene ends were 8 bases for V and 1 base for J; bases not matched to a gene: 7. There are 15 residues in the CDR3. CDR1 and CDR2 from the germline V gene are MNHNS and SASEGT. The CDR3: CASYGQGLAKNIQYF. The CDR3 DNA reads TGTGCCAGCTACGGACAGGGCCTTGCCAAAAACATTCAGTACTTC.

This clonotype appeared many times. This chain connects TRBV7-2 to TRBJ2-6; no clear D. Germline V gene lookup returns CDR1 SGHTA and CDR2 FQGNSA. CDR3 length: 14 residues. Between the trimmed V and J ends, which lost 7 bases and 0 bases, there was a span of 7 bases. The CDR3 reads CASNHGSGANVLTF. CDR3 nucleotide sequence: TGTGCCAGCAACCATGGCTCTGGGGCCAACGTCCTGACTTTC.

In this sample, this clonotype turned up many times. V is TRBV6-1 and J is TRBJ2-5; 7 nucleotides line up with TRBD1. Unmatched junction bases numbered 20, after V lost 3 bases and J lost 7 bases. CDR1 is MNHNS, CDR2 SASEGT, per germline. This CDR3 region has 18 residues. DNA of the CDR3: TGTGCCAGCAGTGAGGGGTGGACAGGCCCCAGGAGTGAGGCGACCCAGTACTTC. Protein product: CASSEGWTGPRSEATQYF.

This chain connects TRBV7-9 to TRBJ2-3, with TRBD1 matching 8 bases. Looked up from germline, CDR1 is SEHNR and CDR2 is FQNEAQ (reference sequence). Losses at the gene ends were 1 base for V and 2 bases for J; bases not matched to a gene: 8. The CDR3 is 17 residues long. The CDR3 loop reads CASSLVPRTGSTDTQYF. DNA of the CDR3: TGTGCCAGCAGCTTAGTTCCCCGGACAGGGTCCACAGATACGCAGTATTTT.

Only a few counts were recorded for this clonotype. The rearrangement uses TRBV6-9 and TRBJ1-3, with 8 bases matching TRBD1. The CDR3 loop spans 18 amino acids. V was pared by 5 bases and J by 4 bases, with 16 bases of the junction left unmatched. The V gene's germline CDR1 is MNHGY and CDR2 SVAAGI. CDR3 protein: CASSPKRDRTPGGNTIYF. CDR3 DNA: TGTGCCAGCAGTCCCAAAAGGGACAGGACTCCGGGGGGAAACACCATATATTTT.

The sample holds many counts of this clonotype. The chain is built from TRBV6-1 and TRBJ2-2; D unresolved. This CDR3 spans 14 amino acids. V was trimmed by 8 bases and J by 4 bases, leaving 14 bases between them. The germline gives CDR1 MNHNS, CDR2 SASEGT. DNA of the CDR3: TGTGCCAGCGTTTCACAGCGCCGCACCGGGGAGCTGTTTTTT. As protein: CASVSQRRTGELFF.

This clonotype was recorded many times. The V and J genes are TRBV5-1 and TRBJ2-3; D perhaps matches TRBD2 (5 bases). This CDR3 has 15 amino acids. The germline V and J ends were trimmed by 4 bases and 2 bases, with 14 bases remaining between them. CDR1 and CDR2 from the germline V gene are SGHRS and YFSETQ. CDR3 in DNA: TGCGCCAGCAGCCTTTCTGGCGGGCCCACAGATACGCAGTATTTT. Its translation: CASSLSGGPTDTQYF. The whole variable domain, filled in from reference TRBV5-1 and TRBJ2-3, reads KAGVTQTPRYLIKTRGQQVTLSCSPISGHRSVSWYQQTPGQGLQFLFEYFSETQRNKGNFPGRFSGRQFSNSRSEMNVSTLELGDSALYLCASSLSGGPTDTQYFGPGTRLTVL.

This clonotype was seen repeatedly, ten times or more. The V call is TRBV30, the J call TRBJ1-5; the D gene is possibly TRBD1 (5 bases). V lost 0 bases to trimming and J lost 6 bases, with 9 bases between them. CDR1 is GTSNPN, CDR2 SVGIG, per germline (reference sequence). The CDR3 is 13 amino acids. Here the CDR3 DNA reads TGTGCCTGGAGTGTAACAGGAGGTCAGCCCCAGCATTTT. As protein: CAWSVTGGQPQHF.

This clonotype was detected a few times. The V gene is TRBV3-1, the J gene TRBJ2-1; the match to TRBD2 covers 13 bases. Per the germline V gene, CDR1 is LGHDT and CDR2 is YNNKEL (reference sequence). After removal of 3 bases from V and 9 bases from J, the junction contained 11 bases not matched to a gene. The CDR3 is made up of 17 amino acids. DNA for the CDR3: TGTGCCAGCAGCCATATACTAGCGGGAGGGCCGCTAGCTGAGCAGTTCTTC. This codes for CASSHILAGGPLAEQFF.

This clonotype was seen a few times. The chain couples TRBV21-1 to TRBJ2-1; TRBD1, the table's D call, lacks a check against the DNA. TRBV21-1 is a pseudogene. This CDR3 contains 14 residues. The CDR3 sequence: CASSISTEGNEQFF. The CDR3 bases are TGTGCCAGCAGCATTTCGACAGAGGGGAATGAGCAGTTCTTC.

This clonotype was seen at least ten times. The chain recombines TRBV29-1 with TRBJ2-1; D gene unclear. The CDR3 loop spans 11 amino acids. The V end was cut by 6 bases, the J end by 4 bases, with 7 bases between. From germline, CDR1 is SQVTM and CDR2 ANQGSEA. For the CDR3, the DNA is TGCAGCGTGGACCCGTACAATGAGCAGTTCTTC. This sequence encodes CSVDPYNEQFF.

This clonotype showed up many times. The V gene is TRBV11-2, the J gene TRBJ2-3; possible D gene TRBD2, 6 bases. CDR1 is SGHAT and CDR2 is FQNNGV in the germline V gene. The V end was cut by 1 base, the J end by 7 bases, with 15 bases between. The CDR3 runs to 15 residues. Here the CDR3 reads CASSLGGRDPNTQYF. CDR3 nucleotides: TGTGCCAGCAGCTTAGGAGGGCGGGACCCGAATACGCAGTATTTT.

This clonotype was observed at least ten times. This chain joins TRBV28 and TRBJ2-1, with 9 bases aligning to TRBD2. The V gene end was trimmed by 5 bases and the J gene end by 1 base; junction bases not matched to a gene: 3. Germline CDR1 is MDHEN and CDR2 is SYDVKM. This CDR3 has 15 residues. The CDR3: CASSTTSGSYNEQFF. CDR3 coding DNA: TGTGCCAGCAGTACTACTAGCGGGTCCTACAATGAGCAGTTCTTC.

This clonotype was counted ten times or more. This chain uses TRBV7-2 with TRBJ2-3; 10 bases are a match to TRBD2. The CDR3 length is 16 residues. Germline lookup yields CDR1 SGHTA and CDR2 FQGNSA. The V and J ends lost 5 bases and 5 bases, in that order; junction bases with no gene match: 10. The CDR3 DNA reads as TGTGCCAGCAGCCACCTACTAGCGGGACCAGGAGATACGCAGTATTTT. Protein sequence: CASSHLLAGPGDTQYF.

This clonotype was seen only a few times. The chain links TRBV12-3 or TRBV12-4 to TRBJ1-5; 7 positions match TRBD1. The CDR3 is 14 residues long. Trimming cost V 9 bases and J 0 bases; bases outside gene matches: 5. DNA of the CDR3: TGTGCCAGAACACAGGGGTATAGCAATCAGCCCCAGCATTTT. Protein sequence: CARTQGYSNQPQHF.

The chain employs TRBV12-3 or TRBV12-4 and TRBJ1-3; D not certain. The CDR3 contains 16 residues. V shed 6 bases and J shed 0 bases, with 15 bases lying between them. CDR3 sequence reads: CASSRFAANSGNTIYF. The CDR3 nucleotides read TGTGCCAGCAGCCGTTTTGCCGCCAACTCTGGAAACACCATATATTTT.

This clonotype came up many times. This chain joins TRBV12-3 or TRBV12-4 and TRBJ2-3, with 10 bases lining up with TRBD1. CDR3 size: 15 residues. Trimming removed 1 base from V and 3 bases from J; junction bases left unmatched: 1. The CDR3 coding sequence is TGTGCCAGCAGTTTAGGGACAGGGGGTACAGATACGCAGTATTTT. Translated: CASSLGTGGTDTQYF.